These 14 T cell receptor beta chains were all obtained from the same sample, sequenced in a study of graft-versus-host responses after intestinal transplantation. No antigens are known for them. TCRdb's copy holds only in-frame clones and misses some; the assay was immunoSEQ multiplex PCR. The table records around 120,000 clones, 85% to 95% of them present only once. The sequencing used unstimulated CD8+ T cells sorted from spleen or lymph node cells, collected before intestinal transplant. Receptors originate from a human donor who received an intestinal transplant.

The chain links TRBV5-6 to TRBJ2-7; 7 positions agree with TRBD1. The CDR3 length is 17 residues. Trimming at V came to 1 base and at J to 2 bases, leaving 12 bases not matched to a gene. Germline V gene sequence: CDR1 SGHDT, CDR2 YYEEEE. The CDR3, as DNA: TGTGCCAGCAGCTTGTTATCCGGACAGGCTAGCCCCTACGAGCAGTACTTC. Translation gives CASSLLSGQASPYEQYF.

The chain has TRBV7-9 and TRBJ2-5; the D gene could be TRBD1 or TRBD2 (6 bases each). The CDR3 is made up of 14 amino acids. V lost 6 bases to trimming and J lost 5 bases, with 16 bases between them. Germline CDR1 SEHNR, CDR2 FQNEAQ (reference sequence). For the CDR3, the DNA is TGTGCCAGCAGGTTGGGGGGCGCCCCGGAGACCCAGTACTTC. As protein: CASRLGGAPETQYF.

The J gene is TRBJ2-7, the V gene TRBV6-5; the match to TRBD2 covers 8 bases. V trimming: 8 bases; J trimming: 2 bases; junction bases outside the gene matches: 11. The germline CDR1 and CDR2 sequences are MNHEY and SVGAGI. The CDR3 consists of 15 residues. CDR3 in amino acids: CASGKTLADPYEQYF. The CDR3 DNA follows: TGTGCCAGCGGCAAAACACTAGCGGACCCCTACGAGCAGTACTTC.

The chain employs TRBV11-3 and TRBJ2-7; D uncertain. The CDR3 totals 13 residues. Germline CDR1 reads SGHNT; CDR2 reads YENEEA. Trimming stripped 1 base from V and 4 bases from J, with 8 bases between. CDR3 sequence: CASSLGPAYEQYF. The CDR3 region has the DNA TGTGCCAGCAGCTTAGGTCCAGCATACGAGCAGTACTTC. Supplemented by reference TRBV11-3 and TRBJ2-7, the full variable domain reads EAGVVQSPRYKIIEKKQPVAFWCNPISGHNTLYWYLQNLGQGPELLIRYENEEAVDDSQLPKDRFSAERLKGVDSTLKIQPAELGDSAVYLCASSLGPAYEQYFGPGTRLTVT.

The chain uses TRBV7-3 and TRBJ1-1; D not certain. This CDR3 is 15 amino acids long. Germline-derived CDR1 and CDR2 are SGHTA and FQGTGA. Trimming took off 1 base at V and 0 bases at J, with 9 bases between the two ends. CDR3 amino acids: CASSLRGVLNTEAFF. CDR3 DNA sequence: TGTGCCAGCAGCTTAAGGGGTGTTTTGAACACTGAAGCTTTCTTT. The full variable domain, completed using reference TRBV7-3 and TRBJ1-1, is GAGVSQTPSNKVTEKGKYVELRCDPISGHTALYWYRQSLGQGPEFLIYFQGTGAADDSGLPNDRFFAVRPEGSVSTLKIQRTERGDSAVYLCASSLRGVLNTEAFFGQGTRLTVV.

The rearrangement joins TRBV5-1 to TRBJ2-3; 12 bases are a match to TRBD2. The CDR3 sequence is 17 residues long. Looked up from germline, CDR1 is SGHRS and CDR2 is YFSETQ. Losses at the gene ends were 0 bases for V and 4 bases for J; bases not matched to a gene: 6. CDR3 amino acids: CASSLDGTSGLADTQYF. In DNA, the CDR3 is TGCGCCAGCAGCTTGGACGGGACTAGCGGGTTAGCAGATACGCAGTATTTT.

CDR3 region: CASSAPGRTEAFF. CDR3 in DNA: TGTGCCAGCAGCGCCCCAGGGAGGACTGAAGCTTTCTTT. This rearrangement joins TRBV9 to TRBJ1-1; a weak D match, TRBD1 (5 bases). The ends were cut back, 3 bases at V and 5 bases at J, with 11 bases in the middle. The CDR3 sequence is 13 residues long. Germline V gene lookup returns CDR1 SGDLS and CDR2 YYNGEE.

V is TRBV29-1 and J is TRBJ2-2; the D is unclear. Deletions cut 3 bases from V and 1 base from J, with 6 bases between. CDR1 and CDR2 from the germline V gene are SQVTM and ANQGSEA. The CDR3 sequence is 13 residues long. The CDR3 reads CSVEDGNTGELFF. In DNA form, the CDR3 reads TGCAGCGTTGAGGATGGGAACACCGGGGAGCTGTTTTTT.

The gene calls are TRBV27 and TRBJ2-5; D may be TRBD1 (5 bases). This CDR3 has 16 residues. V was shortened by 2 bases and J by 3 bases, with 16 bases between the two germline ends. Germline V CDR1 and CDR2: MNHEY, SMNVEV (reference sequence). The CDR3 sequence: CASSLGADISKETQYF. CDR3 in DNA: TGTGCCAGCAGTTTAGGCGCGGACATCAGTAAAGAGACCCAGTACTTC.

The rearrangement joins TRBV27 to TRBJ1-1; a possible D gene is TRBD1 (6 bases). The CDR3 covers 13 residues. Trimming cost V 3 bases and J 10 bases, with 15 bases left between them. In germline, CDR1 is MNHEY, CDR2 SMNVEV (reference sequence). CDR3 protein: CASSFFRQGRAFF. The CDR3 DNA follows: TGTGCCAGCAGTTTTTTTCGGCAGGGGAGAGCTTTCTTT.

The chain employs TRBV4-1 and TRBJ2-2; 11 nucleotides agree with TRBD1. V lost 3 bases and J lost 3; bases outside the gene matches: 9. Germline V gene lookup returns CDR1 MGHRA and CDR2 YSYEKL. The CDR3 sequence is 18 residues long. The CDR3 loop reads CASSHGTGGFFDTGELFF. CDR3 DNA: TGCGCCAGCAGCCATGGGACAGGGGGATTTTTTGACACCGGGGAGCTGTTTTTT.

This CDR3 reads CASSLAGGGYNEQFF. The CDR3 nucleotides read TGTGCCAGCAGTTTAGCGGGAGGGGGCTACAATGAGCAGTTCTTC. This rearrangement joins TRBV6-5 to TRBJ2-1; 11 bases map to TRBD2. In germline, CDR1 is MNHEY, CDR2 SVGAGI. V was pared by 4 bases and J by 3 bases, with 2 bases of the junction left unmatched. CDR3 length equals 15 residues.

To note about this clone: The sample holds other DNA sequences that translate to the same CDR3. V is TRBV9 and J is TRBJ2-1; 11 positions agree with TRBD2. CDR3 length equals 15 residues. Unmatched junction bases numbered 4, after V lost 4 bases and J lost 4 bases. The germline gives CDR1 SGDLS, CDR2 YYNGEE. The CDR3 loop reads CASSPGTSGYNEQFF. The CDR3 bases are TGTGCCAGCAGCCCTGGGACTAGCGGTTACAATGAGCAGTTCTTC.

The V and J genes are TRBV9 and TRBJ1-5, with TRBD1 matching over 10 bases. CDR1 and CDR2 (germline): SGDLS, YYNGEE. V was clipped by 4 bases and J by 4 bases; unmatched bases: 5. The CDR3 is 15 amino acids. DNA for the CDR3: TGTGCCAGCAGCCCGGGACAGGGGTGGAATCAGCCCCAGCATTTT. Translation gives CASSPGQGWNQPQHF.